This T cell receptor (beta chain) is from a study of regulatory T cells in long-lasting Graves disease. Study-wide findings and caveats: A greater number of public clonotypes (fewer than 3,000) was shared by persistent patients than by new patients (over 900). It was in persistent disease that TRBV28, TRBJ1-2 and TRBJ2-5 were favored.

According to the study, TCR beta libraries were built with iRepertoire HTBI primers and CDR3-region Arm-PCR. TCRdb re-analysed the multiplex PCR reads in MiXCR, keeping a single row per CDR3 protein. Among hundreds of thousands of distinct CDR3 sequences listed, under 25% were seen once. There are a few counts of this clonotype. Its antigen is as yet unknown. Germline trimming cut 2 bases from V and 4 bases from J; bases unmatched to any gene: 5. There are 15 residues in the CDR3. The germline V gene encodes CDR1 MGHRA and CDR2 YSYEKL. As for time point: persistent/refractory GD, antithyroid drugs over 5 years with positive TRAb. The TCR library was prepared using RNA isolated from PBMCs.

The sample consisted of peripheral blood mononuclear cells (PBMCs), taken when the disease was refractory, from a patient treated with antithyroid drugs. The genes are TRBV4-1 and TRBJ1-1, with 9 bases aligning to TRBD1. This receptor was taken from a female donor with Graves disease. CDR3 in amino acids: CASSQTQGAVTEAFF. CDR3 nucleotides: TGCGCCAGCAGCCAAACACAGGGGGCGGTCACTGAAGCTTTCTTT.